The clone carrying this T cell receptor (beta chain) showed up many times. Its cognate antigen is unknown. Full-length variable regions came from constant-region reverse primers plus semi-nested Nested Universal Primer A PCR. TCRdb independently ran MiXCR on the 5' RACE reads; one entry per CDR3 protein. Here the sample spans some 30,000 distinct CDR3 sequences, roughly 24% being singletons. V was clipped by 5 bases and J by 2 bases, with 7 bases between them. The CDR3 contains 12 residues. The germline gives CDR1 SNHLY, CDR2 FYNNEI. Study findings and constraints: Tumor memory CD4+ T cell TCR gene usage was found to cluster with blood and lymph node memory CD4+ cells and with lymph node naive CD4+ cells.

The TCR sequence derives from a female donor with breast cancer. Sequencing was performed on naive CD4+ T cells sorted from a lymph node. The subset denotes: naive CD4+ T cells, CD4+CD45RA+CD25-. This chain links TRBV2 with TRBJ2-7; no clear D gene. This chain's CDR3 is CASSRQTYEQYF. The CDR3 DNA is TGTGCCAGCAGTCGGCAAACCTACGAGCAGTACTTC.